The T cell receptor beta chain described here comes from a study of blood T cell repertoires in COVID-19. Study information: Material from acute and convalescent COVID-19 was sourced from the United States, Italy and Spain.

V lost 8 bases to trimming and J lost 3 bases, with 11 bases between them. The CDR3 spans 12 residues. Germline V CDR1 and CDR2: LNHDA, SQIVND (reference sequence). In the source study's methods: Nucleated cell counts were estimated from reference gene primer amplification. The table came from immunoSEQ multiplex PCR; TCRdb's copy has only in-frame clones and leaves some out. V and J calls and clone size are as listed in that table; D and trimming were resolved from the DNA. The sample lists around 140,000 clones, 75% to 90% seen once, with about 1.5% in the top ten. Specimen: peripheral blood. The receptor was derived from a woman aged 45-65 years with acute or convalescent COVID-19. This chain links TRBV19 with TRBJ2-7; TRBD2 is a possible D gene (5 bases). In DNA, the CDR3 is TGTGCCAGTGGTGAGGGAATCTACGAGCAGTACTTC. Protein sequence: CASGEGIYEQYF.